This T cell receptor (beta chain) is drawn from a study of shared clonotypes between healthy human individuals. Measured with immunoSEQ multiplex PCR; TCRdb has only the in-frame clones, and not every one. In the table there are about 560,000 clones, around 78% of which are singletons. It was some 84 million PBMCs that unsorted samples used for genomic DNA. Germline V gives CDR1 MDHEN, CDR2 SYDVKM. With 6 bases removed from V and 1 base from J, the gap between germline ends came to 16 bases. The CDR3 extends over 16 amino acids. Only one count was recorded for this clone. This chain uses TRBV28 with TRBJ2-4; no firm D call. The clonotype originates from a woman aged 40 to 50 in good health. Some clones in this sample may be carry-over from other donors' samples. Material for sequencing was PBMCs. CDR3 nucleotides: TGTGCCAGCAGCGATCCAGGACGCTCGGCCAAAAACATTCAGTACTTC. Protein: CASSDPGRSAKNIQYF.